One sample yielded the 10 T cell receptor beta chains listed below, sequenced in a study of spatial heterogeneity in lung cancer. Noted time point: sample taken at primary tumor resection. The antigens for these receptors are not known. TCRdb itself ran the 5' RACE reads through MiXCR, one entry per CDR3 protein. There are some 5,500 distinct CDR3 sequences in the sample; around 13% occur only once, and about 11% lies in the top ten. Points from the study as a whole: Tracking of tumor mutation counts was seen in expanded intratumoral alpha and beta TCR counts.

This material consisted of lung tumor tissue, taken at surgery. Every receptor here comes from a male donor with early-stage non-small cell lung cancer.

This clonotype rates as medium-sized (0.01 to 0.1%). A library made for alpha chains picked up this beta chain off target, so its size means little. The V and J genes are TRBV10-3 and TRBJ2-7; D is perhaps TRBD1 or TRBD2 (5 bases each). V lost 0 bases and J lost 6, with 9 bases in between. The CDR3 is 13 residues long. The V gene's germline CDR1 is ENHRY and CDR2 SYGVKD. The CDR3 sequence is CAISESWGTEQYF. For the CDR3, the DNA is TGTGCCATCAGTGAGTCGTGGGGGACCGAGCAGTACTTC.

This clonotype is judged medium-sized. Since it is a stray read in a library aimed at alpha chains, this beta chain has a size that is not meaningful. The chain couples TRBV28 to TRBJ1-5; TRBD1 might be the D (5 bases). The germline V gene has CDR1 MDHEN and CDR2 SYDVKM. The CDR3 has 14 amino acids. The V end was cut by 3 bases, the J end by 6 bases, with 12 bases between. CDR3 DNA sequence: TGTGCCAGCAGTTTCCGAGGGGCAGCTCAGCCCCAGCATTTT. Encoded protein: CASSFRGAAQPQHF.

This clonotype came up many times. This beta chain represents an off-target read in a library built for alpha chains; its size is of limited meaning. The chain links TRBV5-6 to TRBJ2-5; weak D call: TRBD1 (6 bases). V was shortened by 2 bases and J by 5 bases, with 13 bases between the two germline ends. CDR1 and CDR2 (germline): SGHDT, YYEEEE. This CDR3 spans 14 amino acids. CDR3 DNA: TGTGCCAGCAGCTTTAGAACAGGGATGGAGACCCAGTACTTC. It is translated as CASSFRTGMETQYF.

By sample share, this clonotype is medium-sized (0.01 to 0.1%). Little can be read into the size of this beta chain, an off-target read in a library designed for alpha chains. This chain uses TRBV20-1 with TRBJ2-7, with D possibly being TRBD2 (5 bases). This CDR3 comprises 14 residues. In germline, CDR1 is DFQATT, CDR2 SNEGSKA (reference sequence). Trimming took 3 bases from V and 2 from J, leaving 14 bases between them. CDR3 sequence reads: CSASAPPRAYEQYF. The CDR3 nucleotides are TGCAGTGCTAGTGCCCCACCGAGGGCCTACGAGCAGTACTTC.

This clonotype is medium-sized by share. This beta chain is a stray sequence in a library constructed for alpha chains; its clone size is not meaningful. J is TRBJ2-1 and V is TRBV11-2, with 7 bases identical to TRBD1. CDR1 and CDR2 (germline): SGHAT, FQNNGV. CDR3 size: 15 residues. The trim removed 4 bases at V and 9 bases at J, leaving 12 bases unmatched. CDR3 residues: CASSSLYRGLSEQFF. The CDR3 DNA follows: TGTGCCAGCAGCTCCCTATACAGGGGTCTAAGTGAGCAGTTCTTC.

This clonotype is labeled as medium-sized (0.01 to 0.1%). The library was designed around alpha chains, so this beta chain is a stray read whose abundance carries little weight. V and J are TRBV5-1 and TRBJ2-1, with 10 positions matching TRBD2. V was pared by 0 bases and J by 8 bases, with 5 bases of the junction left unmatched. The CDR3 length is 15 residues. The V gene's germline CDR1 is SGHRS and CDR2 YFSETQ. Here the CDR3 DNA reads TGCGCCAGCAGCTTGGATAGTAGCGGGAGGTATGAGCAGTTCTTC. Translated: CASSLDSSGRYEQFF.

This clonotype is judged medium-sized. Since the library was made to target alpha chains, this beta chain is a stray read and its abundance is not meaningful. The V call is TRBV6-2 or TRBV6-3, the J call TRBJ1-1; D is ambiguous. Trimming removed 8 bases from V and 4 bases from J, with 8 bases in between. The germline V gene has CDR1 MNHEY and CDR2 SVGEGT. The CDR3 covers 11 residues. The CDR3 protein is CASGMGTEAFF. Written as DNA, the CDR3 is TGTGCCAGCGGGATGGGCACTGAAGCTTTCTTT.

By share, this clonotype counts as medium-sized. As an off-target read in a library built for alpha chains, this beta chain has a frequency of little significance. The gene calls are TRBV19 and TRBJ2-2; the D gene is possibly TRBD2 (5 bases). Germline values: CDR1 LNHDA, CDR2 SQIVND (reference sequence). This CDR3 comprises 13 residues. The CDR3, as DNA: TGTGCTACAGCGGAGCCGAACACCGGGGAGCTGTTTTTT. This gives the protein CATAEPNTGELFF. The full variable domain, in which reference TRBV19 and TRBJ2-2 provide the parts outside the CDR3, is DGGITQSPKYLFRKEGQNVTLSCEQNLNHDAMYWYRQDPGQGLRLIYYSQIVNDFQKGDIAEGYSVSREKKESFPLTVTSAQKNPTAFYLCATAEPNTGELFFGEGSRLTVL.

About this clonotype itself: This beta chain turned up in a library designed for alpha chains; as an off-target read, its abundance says little. The chain recombines TRBV29-1 with TRBJ2-5; D is possibly TRBD1 (6 bases). Germline V gene lookup returns CDR1 SQVTM and CDR2 ANQGSEA. Trimming removed 3 bases at V and 0 bases at J, with 8 bases between. The CDR3 is 13 amino acids. The DNA of the CDR3 is TGCAGCGTTGACAGGGGACACCAAGAGACCCAGTACTTC. Encoded protein: CSVDRGHQETQYF.

This clonotype was seen ten or more times. Because this beta chain is a stray read in a library intended to capture alpha chains, its abundance should not be given much weight. The rearrangement links TRBV20-1 to TRBJ1-5, with TRBD1 matching 9 bases. The length of the CDR3 is 17 residues. The V gene's germline CDR1 is DFQATT and CDR2 SNEGSKA (reference sequence). Germline trimming cut 3 bases from V and 0 bases from J; bases unmatched to any gene: 9. The DNA for the CDR3 is TGCAGTGCTAGCGGCGGACAGGGGAGGTATAGCAATCAGCCCCAGCATTTT. It translates to CSASGGQGRYSNQPQHF.